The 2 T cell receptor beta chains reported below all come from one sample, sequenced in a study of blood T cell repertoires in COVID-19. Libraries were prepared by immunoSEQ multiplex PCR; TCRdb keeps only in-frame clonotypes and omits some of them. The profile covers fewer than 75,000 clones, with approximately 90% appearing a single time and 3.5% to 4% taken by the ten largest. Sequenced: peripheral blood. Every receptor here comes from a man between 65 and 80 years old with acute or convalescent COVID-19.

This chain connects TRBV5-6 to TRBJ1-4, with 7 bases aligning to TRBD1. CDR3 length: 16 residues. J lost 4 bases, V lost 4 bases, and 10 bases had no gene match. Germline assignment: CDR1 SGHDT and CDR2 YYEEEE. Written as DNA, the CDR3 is TGTGCCAGCAGCCAGAGACCCGGGACAGATAATGAAAAACTGTTTTTT. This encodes CASSQRPGTDNEKLFF.

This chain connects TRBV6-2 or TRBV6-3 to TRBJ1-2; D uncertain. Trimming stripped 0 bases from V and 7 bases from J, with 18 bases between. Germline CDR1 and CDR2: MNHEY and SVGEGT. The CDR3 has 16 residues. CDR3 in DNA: TGTGCCAGCAGTTACTCGAACGTTAAGGTTCGGGGTGGCTACACCTTC. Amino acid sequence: CASSYSNVKVRGGYTF.